The 22 T cell receptor beta chains below were found in one sample sequenced in a study of cytomegalovirus exposure and HLA in healthy donors. PCR was performed using 60 Vbeta and 13 Jbeta primers. Here immunoSEQ multiplex PCR was the method, and the copy in TCRdb shows in-frame clones only, minus some. The sample includes 150,000 to 200,000 clones, about three quarters of them seen just once. The sequencing input was PBMCs. Receptor source: a man between 50 and 59 years old in good health and CMV-seropositive.

This chain uses TRBV2 with TRBJ1-3, with a tentative D call TRBD1 (5 bases). The CDR3 runs to 14 residues. Trimming took off 6 bases at V and 0 bases at J, with 9 bases between the two ends. Germline CDR1 is SNHLY and CDR2 is FYNNEI. The CDR3 region is CASRAGRSGNTIYF. The DNA of the CDR3 is TGTGCCAGCAGAGCAGGGCGCTCTGGAAACACCATATATTTT.

This chain connects TRBV7-2 to TRBJ1-1, with D hard to call. V lost 0 bases to trimming and J lost 1 base, with 6 bases between them. CDR1 is SGHTA and CDR2 is FQGNSA in the germline V gene. There are 14 residues in the CDR3. The CDR3, as DNA: TGTGCCAGCAGCTTAGCGTACGGGAACACTGAAGCTTTCTTT. Residues: CASSLAYGNTEAFF. The variable domain in full, with the rest retrieved from reference TRBV7-2 and TRBJ1-1, is GAGVSQSPSNKVTEKGKDVELRCDPISGHTALYWYRQSLGQGLEFLIYFQGNSAPDKSGLPSDRFSAERTGGSVSTLTIQRTQQEDSAVYLCASSLAYGNTEAFFGQGTRLTVV.

The gene calls are TRBV5-6 and TRBJ2-5; D perhaps matches TRBD2 (5 bases). Deletions cut 2 bases from V and 7 bases from J, with 12 bases between. The V gene's germline CDR1 is SGHDT and CDR2 YYEEEE. CDR3 length equals 13 residues. CDR3 DNA: TGTGCCAGCAGCTTCGGGGAGACCCCGACCCAGTACTTC. Encoded protein: CASSFGETPTQYF.

The chain has TRBV6-1 and TRBJ2-7, with D possibly being TRBD1 (5 bases). This CDR3 has 11 amino acids. Germline CDR1 reads MNHNS; CDR2 reads SASEGT. V lost 7 bases and J 5 bases, leaving 9 bases between the germline ends. The CDR3 bases are TGTGCCAGCAAAGGGGTCAACGAGCAGTACGTC. Protein sequence: CASKGVNEQYV.

The chain links TRBV6-1 to TRBJ2-7; tentative D call: TRBD1 (5 bases). CDR1 is MNHNS, CDR2 SASEGT, per germline. Between the trimmed V and J ends, which lost 6 bases and 6 bases, there was a span of 18 bases. The CDR3 loop spans 14 amino acids. CDR3 in amino acids: CASSGQYDGSEQYV. In DNA form, the CDR3 reads TGTGCCAGCAGCGGACAATATGATGGCTCCGAGCAGTACGTC.

This clone was detected a few times. The V gene is TRBV4-3, the J gene TRBJ2-7; 7 nucleotides line up with TRBD2. With 2 bases clipped from V and 1 base from J, the junction kept 5 bases outside the gene matches. Germline values: CDR1 LGHNA, CDR2 YSLEER. The CDR3 runs 15 residues. For the CDR3, the DNA is TGCGCCAGCAGCCAATCCGGACTAGAATCCTACGAGCAGTACTTC. Residues: CASSQSGLESYEQYF.

CDR3 nucleotide sequence: TGTGCCAGCAGACCCGACAGGGGACCTGGAAACACCATATATTTT. Protein sequence: CASRPDRGPGNTIYF. The chain couples TRBV6-5 to TRBJ1-3; 8 bases match TRBD1. Germline CDR1 and CDR2: MNHEY and SVGAGI. CDR3 size: 15 residues. V shed 6 bases, J shed 2 bases, and the junction held 6 bases outside the gene matches.

The V and J genes are TRBV2 and TRBJ1-4; 7 bases align to TRBD1. Trimming cost V 6 bases and J 2 bases; bases outside gene matches: 6. The CDR3 consists of 15 residues. Germline V gene lookup returns CDR1 SNHLY and CDR2 FYNNEI. The CDR3 DNA reads TGTGCCAGCAGAGACCGACAGGGTACTAATGAAAAACTGTTTTTT. Amino acids: CASRDRQGTNEKLFF.

The chain joins TRBV19 to TRBJ1-5, with TRBD1 as a possible D gene (6 bases). Trimming took 1 base from V and 1 from J, leaving 11 bases between them. CDR1 and CDR2 from the germline V gene are LNHDA and SQIVND (reference sequence). This CDR3 is built from 16 residues. The CDR3 DNA is TGTGCCAGTAGTATAGGTAACAGGGTCAGCAATCAGCCCCAGCATTTT. It is translated as CASSIGNRVSNQPQHF.

This clone has more than one count but fewer than ten. V is TRBV2 and J is TRBJ1-2, with a weak D call TRBD1 (6 bases). V shed 8 bases and J shed 3 bases, with 22 bases lying between them. The germline gives CDR1 SNHLY, CDR2 FYNNEI. CDR3 size: 16 residues. The CDR3 loop reads CASWRVGGVGDYGYTF. CDR3 DNA: TGTGCCAGCTGGCGTGTAGGGGGGGTCGGTGACTATGGCTACACCTTC.

The V gene is TRBV11-2, the J gene TRBJ1-2; D perhaps matches TRBD1 (5 bases). The CDR3 spans 14 residues. Germline-derived CDR1 and CDR2 are SGHAT and FQNNGV. The ends were cut back, 1 base at V and 2 bases at J, with 8 bases in the middle. CDR3 residues: CASSLGQGNYGYTF. The CDR3 bases are TGTGCCAGCAGCTTAGGTCAGGGCAACTATGGCTACACCTTC.

This clone was picked up one time. The J gene is TRBJ2-1, the V gene TRBV9, with 8 nucleotides matching TRBD2. Germline V CDR1 and CDR2: SGDLS, YYNGEE. The CDR3 is made up of 16 amino acids. V gave up 4 bases and J gave up 4 bases; unmatched junction bases: 10. As DNA, the CDR3 is TGTGCCAGCAGCCCCCGGGGGGGGCATAGTTACAATGAGCAGTTCTTC. Translating gives CASSPRGGHSYNEQFF.

This clone appeared a single time. The chain combines TRBV2 with TRBJ2-2; no definite D call. CDR3 size: 12 residues. Germline V gives CDR1 SNHLY, CDR2 FYNNEI. Trimming shortened V by 7 bases and J by 6 bases, and 9 bases separated the two germline ends. The CDR3 region is CASKSVAGELFF. The CDR3 DNA sequence: TGTGCCAGCAAATCGGTGGCCGGGGAGCTGTTTTTT. Full variable domain (missing parts from reference TRBV2 and TRBJ2-2): EPEVTQTPSHQVTQMGQEVILRCVPISNHLYFYWYRQILGQKVEFLVSFYNNEISEKSEIFDDQFSVERPDGSNFTLKIRSTKLEDSAMYFCASKSVAGELFFGEGSRLTVL.

V is TRBV28 and J is TRBJ2-6; 9 nucleotides match TRBD1. The trim removed 5 bases at V and 7 bases at J, leaving 9 bases unmatched. The germline V gene encodes CDR1 MDHEN and CDR2 SYDVKM. The CDR3 contains 16 residues. Here the CDR3 DNA reads TGTGCCAGCAGTGCTAGAAGACAGGGGGGAGCCAACGTCCTGACTTTC. Its protein product is CASSARRQGGANVLTF. The variable domain in full, completed from reference TRBV28 and TRBJ2-6, reads DVKVTQSSRYLVKRTGEKVFLECVQDMDHENMFWYRQDPGLGLRLIYFSYDVKMKEKGDIPEGYSVSREKKERFSLILESASTNQTSMYLCASSARRQGGANVLTFGAGSRLTVL.

This clone appeared a few times. V gene TRBV6-1 combines with J gene TRBJ1-3; 7 positions agree with TRBD1. From germline, CDR1 is MNHNS and CDR2 SASEGT. J lost 2 bases, V lost 9 bases, and 7 bases had no gene match. The CDR3 has 14 residues. CDR3 protein: CASLNTGAGNTIYF. The CDR3, as DNA: TGTGCCAGTCTAAATACAGGGGCTGGAAACACCATATATTTT.

The chain uses TRBV29-1 and TRBJ1-2, with TRBD1 identical over 8 bases. J was trimmed by 2 bases and V by 5 bases; bases with no gene match: 4. This CDR3 has 13 amino acids. Germline V gives CDR1 SQVTM, CDR2 ANQGSEA. The CDR3 loop is CSVRGTGNYGYTF. The CDR3 nucleotides read TGCAGCGTTAGAGGGACAGGCAACTATGGCTACACCTTC.

This clone was counted a single time. The chain joins TRBV9 to TRBJ2-5; the match to TRBD2 covers 7 bases. V shed 0 bases, J shed 5 bases, and the junction held 7 bases outside the gene matches. The CDR3 covers 15 residues. In germline, CDR1 is SGDLS, CDR2 YYNGEE. The CDR3 reads CASSVDLAGDETQYF. The CDR3 DNA sequence: TGTGCCAGCAGCGTAGACCTGGCGGGGGATGAGACCCAGTACTTC. Full variable domain (outside the CDR3, taken from reference TRBV9 and TRBJ2-5): DSGVTQTPKHLITATGQRVTLRCSPRSGDLSVYWYQQSLDQGLQFLIQYYNGEERAKGNILERFSAQQFPDLHSELNLSSLELGDSALYFCASSVDLAGDETQYFGPGTRLLVL.

This rearrangement joins TRBV2 to TRBJ2-1, with 7 positions matching TRBD1. In germline, CDR1 is SNHLY, CDR2 FYNNEI. The CDR3 contains 11 residues. The junction had 3 bases not matched to a gene; V was cut back by 10 bases and J by 6 bases. The CDR3 bases are TGTGCCACGGGGACAGCCAATGAGCAGTTCTTC. Translation: CATGTANEQFF. Supplemented by reference TRBV2 and TRBJ2-1, the full variable domain reads EPEVTQTPSHQVTQMGQEVILRCVPISNHLYFYWYRQILGQKVEFLVSFYNNEISEKSEIFDDQFSVERPDGSNFTLKIRSTKLEDSAMYFCATGTANEQFFGPGTRLTVL.

As DNA, the CDR3 is TGTGCCAGCAGTGAAGGGACAGAGCCCAATCAGCCCCAGCATTTT. The encoded protein is CASSEGTEPNQPQHF. The chain employs TRBV6-1 and TRBJ1-5; a weak D match, TRBD1 (6 bases). The CDR3 spans 15 residues. Trimming stripped 1 base from V and 3 bases from J, with 10 bases between. In germline, CDR1 is MNHNS, CDR2 SASEGT.

V and J are TRBV5-6 and TRBJ2-7, with D tentatively TRBD2 (7 bases). The CDR3 consists of 16 residues. With 4 bases removed from V and 6 bases from J, the gap between germline ends came to 23 bases. Germline CDR1 and CDR2: SGHDT and YYEEEE. CDR3 protein: CASSPVGGSGEGEQYV. CDR3 in DNA: TGTGCCAGCAGCCCCGTTGGGGGCTCCGGGGAGGGCGAGCAGTACGTC.

The V gene is TRBV5-8, the J gene TRBJ1-1; 7 bases align to TRBD1. Germline V CDR1 and CDR2: SGHTS, YDEGEE. Losses at the gene ends were 4 bases for V and 6 bases for J; bases not matched to a gene: 3. This CDR3 comprises 12 residues. CDR3 DNA sequence: TGTGCCAGCAGCCACAGGGGCGCTGAAGCTTTCTTT. The encoded protein is CASSHRGAEAFF. Full variable domain (missing parts from reference TRBV5-8 and TRBJ1-1): EAGVTQSPTHLIKTRGQQATLRCSPISGHTSVYWYQQALGLGLQFLLWYDEGEERNRGNFPPRFSGRQFPNYSSELNVNALELEDSALYLCASSHRGAEAFFGQGTRLTVV.

About this clone itself: One end of the junction is discordant with germline, which a read error may explain. The chain is built from TRBV7-2 and TRBJ2-3, with D maybe TRBD1 (6 bases). The CDR3 has 15 residues. Looked up from germline, CDR1 is SGHTA and CDR2 is FQGNSA. The chain's CDR3 is CASTLTGTPTDTQYF. The DNA for the CDR3 is TGTGCCAGCACCTTAACCGGGACACCGACAGATACGCAGTATTTT.